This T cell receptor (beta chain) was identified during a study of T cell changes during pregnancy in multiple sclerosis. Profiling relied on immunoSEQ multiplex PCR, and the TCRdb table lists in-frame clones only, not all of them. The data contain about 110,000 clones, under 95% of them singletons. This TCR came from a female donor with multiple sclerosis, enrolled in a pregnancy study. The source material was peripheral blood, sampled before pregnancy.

The CDR3 coding sequence is TGTGCCAGCTCATCGACAGGGGGCGATTCACCCCTCCACTTT. The encoded protein is CASSSTGGDSPLHF. This chain connects TRBV18 to TRBJ1-6; 10 bases are shared with TRBD1. The ends lost 5 bases at V and 8 bases at J; junction bases unmatched: 3. CDR3 length: 14 amino acids. Looked up from germline, CDR1 is KGHSH and CDR2 is LQKENI.